The 3 T cell receptor beta chains given below trace back to one sample, sequenced in a study of T cell responses to AZD1222 COVID-19 vaccine. Sequencing was performed with immunoSEQ multiplex PCR; in TCRdb, only in-frame clones are kept and a portion is missing. Seen here are over 130,000 clones, approximately 89% observed once, and the top ten hold 4.7%. The specimen comprised peripheral blood, sampled on day 0 of AZD1222 vaccination. These receptors originate from an adult in good health.

The chain is built from TRBV3-1 (or the pseudogene TRBV3-2) and TRBJ1-4, with D tentatively TRBD1 (6 bases). This CDR3 is 15 amino acids long. The V and J ends lost 4 bases and 3 bases respectively, with 12 bases between them. The germline V gene encodes CDR1 LGHDT and CDR2 YNNKEL (reference sequence). For the CDR3, the DNA is TGTGCCAGCAGCCGAGACCAGGGGTCTAATGAAAAACTGTTTTTT. It specifies CASSRDQGSNEKLFF.

The J gene is TRBJ2-1, the V gene TRBV5-1, with unresolved D. CDR1 SGHRS and CDR2 YFSETQ come from the germline V gene. There are 15 residues in the CDR3. The V gene lost 0 bases and the J gene lost 0 bases, with 7 bases spanning the gap. CDR3 coding DNA: TGCGCCAGCAGCTTGGGGTCAGCCTCCTACAATGAGCAGTTCTTC. It encodes CASSLGSASYNEQFF.

The genes are TRBV15 and TRBJ2-2; D not resolved. The CDR3 has 15 amino acids. Germline lookup yields CDR1 LNHNV and CDR2 YYDKDF (reference sequence). Between the trimmed V and J ends, which lost 0 bases and 2 bases, there was a span of 7 bases. For the CDR3, the DNA is TGTGCCACCAGCAGAGATCCCGGCAACACCGGGGAGCTGTTTTTT. Protein: CATSRDPGNTGELFF.